Shown below are 8 T cell receptor beta chains from a single sample sequenced in a study of cytomegalovirus exposure and HLA in healthy donors. 60 Vbeta and 13 Jbeta primers were used in PCR. The repertoire was sequenced with immunoSEQ multiplex PCR; TCRdb's copy has only in-frame clones and lacks some. The table lists around 140,000 clones, roughly 89% of them singletons, with approximately 4.7% in the top ten. The material sequenced was PBMCs. All receptors come from a young woman in good health and CMV-seronegative.

The chain has TRBV5-4 and TRBJ1-2; 7 bases fit TRBD1. Germline lookup yields CDR1 SGHNT and CDR2 YYREEE (reference sequence). Trimming at V came to 0 bases and at J to 1 base, leaving 3 bases not matched to a gene. The CDR3 is made up of 15 amino acids. The CDR3 nucleotides are TGTGCCAGCAGCTTGGGACAGGGATATAACTATGGCTACACCTTC. It yields the protein CASSLGQGYNYGYTF.

V is TRBV19 and J is TRBJ1-1, with TRBD1 matching over 10 bases. Germline assignment: CDR1 LNHDA and CDR2 SQIVND (reference sequence). V lost 5 bases and J lost 5; bases outside the gene matches: 11. The CDR3 runs to 16 residues. CDR3 in DNA: TGTGCCAGTAGTCCCGCGAGGGGACAGGGGAGGACTGAAGCTTTCTTT. Its translation: CASSPARGQGRTEAFF. Based on the CDR3 plus reference TRBV19 and TRBJ1-1, the full variable domain is DGGITQSPKYLFRKEGQNVTLSCEQNLNHDAMYWYRQDPGQGLRLIYYSQIVNDFQKGDIAEGYSVSREKKESFPLTVTSAQKNPTAFYLCASSPARGQGRTEAFFGQGTRLTVV.

The count of this clone is one. In nucleotides, the CDR3 is TGTGCCAGCAGCTTGGAGCGGACAGGTAGCAATCAGCCCCAGCATTTT. Its protein product is CASSLERTGSNQPQHF. This chain joins TRBV7-8 and TRBJ1-5, with TRBD1 identical over 7 bases. The CDR3 has 16 amino acids. Trimming cost V 3 bases and J 0 bases; bases outside gene matches: 5. Germline V lookup: CDR1 SGHVS, CDR2 FQNEAQ.

V usage is TRBV4-3 and J usage is TRBJ2-5, with TRBD1 identical over 7 bases. The DNA end is more similar to TRBJ2-7, so the J call may be wrong. Germline V lookup: CDR1 LGHNA, CDR2 YSLEER. The CDR3 is 14 amino acids. In nucleotides, the CDR3 is TGCGCCAGCAGCCAAGGCCAGGGGGTCAACGAGCAGTACTTC. Protein product: CASSQGQGVNEQYF.

V and J are TRBV6-5 and TRBJ2-5; tentatively, D is TRBD1 (6 bases). The J call could be wrong; TRBJ2-7 is a better fit for the DNA end. Germline lookup yields CDR1 MNHEY and CDR2 SVGAGI. CDR3 length: 15 amino acids. This CDR3 reads CASSYSTGLHYEQYF. CDR3 nucleotide sequence: TGTGCCAGCAGTTACTCGACAGGATTACACTACGAGCAGTACTTC.

This chain uses TRBV7-9 with TRBJ1-5; the D is unclear. This CDR3 is 13 amino acids long. Looked up from germline, CDR1 is SEHNR and CDR2 is FQNEAQ (reference sequence). Trimming took off 6 bases at V and 5 bases at J, with 11 bases between the two ends. For the CDR3, the DNA is TGTGCCAGCAGGTTGGAGGCGGATCAGCCCCAGCATTTT. The encoded protein is CASRLEADQPQHF.

This sequence joins TRBV6-6 and TRBJ2-5, with 10 nucleotides matching TRBD2. Germline V gene data show CDR1 as MNHNY and CDR2 as SVGAGI (reference sequence). This CDR3 contains 13 residues. Trimming removed 7 bases from V and 4 bases from J; junction bases left unmatched: 3. The CDR3 DNA reads TGTGCCAGCAAAATAGCGGGGGGAGAGACCCAGTACTTC. It translates to CASKIAGGETQYF.

The chain uses TRBV9 and TRBJ1-6; TRBD1 is a possible D gene (5 bases). V shed 0 bases and J shed 1 base, with 14 bases lying between them. Germline CDR1 is SGDLS and CDR2 is YYNGEE. The CDR3 sequence is 18 residues long. Here the CDR3 reads CASSVEGRGGSYNSPLHF. The DNA for the CDR3 is TGTGCCAGCAGCGTAGAGGGGAGGGGAGGGTCCTATAATTCACCCCTCCACTTT.